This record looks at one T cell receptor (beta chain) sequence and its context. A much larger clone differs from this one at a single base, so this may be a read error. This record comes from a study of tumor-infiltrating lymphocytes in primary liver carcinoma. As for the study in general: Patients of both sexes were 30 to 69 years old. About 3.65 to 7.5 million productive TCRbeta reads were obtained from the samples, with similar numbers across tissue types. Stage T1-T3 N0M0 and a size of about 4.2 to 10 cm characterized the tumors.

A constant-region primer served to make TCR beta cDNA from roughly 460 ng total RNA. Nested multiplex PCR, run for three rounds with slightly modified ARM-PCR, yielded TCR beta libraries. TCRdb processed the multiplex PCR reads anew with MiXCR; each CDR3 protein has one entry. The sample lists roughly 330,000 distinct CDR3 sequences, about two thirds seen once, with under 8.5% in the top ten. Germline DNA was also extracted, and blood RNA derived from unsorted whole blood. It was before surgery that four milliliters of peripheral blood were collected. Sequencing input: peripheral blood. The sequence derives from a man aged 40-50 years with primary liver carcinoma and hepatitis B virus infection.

The DNA for the CDR3 is TGTGCCAGCAGCCAGCTACAGGGCTCGAAGTACGAGCAGTACTTC. Its protein is CASSQLQGSKYEQYF. V and J are TRBV14 and TRBJ2-7; the D gene is possibly TRBD1 (6 bases). Deletions cut 3 bases from V and 4 bases from J, with 16 bases between. This CDR3 has 15 amino acids. Looked up from germline, CDR1 is SGHDN and CDR2 is FVKESK.